The 25 T cell receptor beta chains below all came from one sample that was sequenced in a study of T cell responses to AZD1222 COVID-19 vaccine (dated by TCRdb to about 2021). Receptor amplification or capture employed the immunoSEQ multiplex PCR assay. TCRdb's version of the immuneACCESS table is confined to in-frame rearrangements and falls short of the full clone set. An unresolved V gene accounts for under half of the shortfall where checked; the remainder is of unknown origin. In this sample the table shows 160,000 or so clones, 88% of which occur a single time. The top ten clones comprise about 4.5% of the sample. The time point label on this specimen signifies: about 28 days (+/-7) after the second vaccine dose. Here the sequenced sample was peripheral blood, taken 28 days after the second AZD1222 dose. The receptors derive from an adult who received the AZD1222 COVID-19 vaccine.

CDR3 sequence (DNA): TGTGCCAGTACCGGAGCGGACCTACCGAGCTCCTACAATGAGCAGTTCTTC. Its translation: CASTGADLPSSYNEQFF. V and J are TRBV19 and TRBJ2-1; possibly TRBD2 for D (5 bases). Deletions cut 7 bases from V and 0 bases from J, with 19 bases between. Germline V gene lookup returns CDR1 LNHDA and CDR2 SQIVND (reference sequence). The CDR3 contains 17 residues.

The chain joins TRBV4-2 to TRBJ1-2; 8 nucleotides agree with TRBD1. The ends lost 0 bases at V and 8 bases at J; junction bases unmatched: 14. Germline V gene sequence: CDR1 LGHNA, CDR2 YNFKEQ. The CDR3 loop spans 17 amino acids. CDR3 sequence (DNA): TGTGCCAGCAGCCAAGATCGGGCCAGGGGGCGAGGTGGGGGCTACACCTTC. Protein: CASSQDRARGRGGGYTF.

The chain carries TRBV7-9 and TRBJ1-1, with a tentative D call TRBD1 (5 bases). CDR1 SEHNR and CDR2 FQNEAQ come from the germline V gene (reference sequence). With 6 bases removed from V and 8 bases from J, the gap between germline ends came to 13 bases. CDR3 length: 12 residues. The CDR3 DNA reads as TGTGCCAGCAGACGACAGCGGAACGAAGCTTTCTTT. As protein: CASRRQRNEAFF.

The V and J genes are TRBV19 and TRBJ1-5, with D unresolved. V was trimmed by 1 base and J by 7 bases, leaving 11 bases between them. CDR3 length: 14 amino acids. Germline V gives CDR1 LNHDA, CDR2 SQIVND (reference sequence). The CDR3 region is CASSIVAGGQPQHF. The CDR3 DNA reads as TGTGCCAGTAGTATAGTGGCAGGAGGGCAGCCCCAGCATTTT.

The V and J genes are TRBV9 and TRBJ1-1; weak D call: TRBD1 (5 bases). V lost 0 bases to trimming and J lost 3 bases, with 9 bases between them. Germline V gene lookup returns CDR1 SGDLS and CDR2 YYNGEE. The CDR3 covers 14 residues. The CDR3 DNA reads as TGTGCCAGCAGCGTAGGTGGGACGGACACTGAAGCTTTCTTT. Translating it yields CASSVGGTDTEAFF.

J is TRBJ2-5 and V is TRBV9; D is tentatively TRBD1 or TRBD2 (5 bases each). Germline V gives CDR1 SGDLS, CDR2 YYNGEE. The CDR3 loop spans 16 amino acids. Trimming shortened V by 0 bases and J by 5 bases, and 17 bases separated the two germline ends. The CDR3 DNA reads as TGTGCCAGCAGCGTAGATGGGACGATGGGTCTTGAGACCCAGTACTTC. Amino acid sequence: CASSVDGTMGLETQYF.

The chain recombines TRBV6-5 with TRBJ1-1; D gene ambiguous. Germline loops: CDR1 MNHEY, CDR2 SVGAGI. Trimming pared 0 bases from V and 5 bases from J, leaving 13 bases between. The CDR3 runs to 15 residues. Here the CDR3 reads CASSYSTPPRTEAFF. CDR3 in DNA: TGTGCCAGCAGTTACTCCACGCCTCCTCGAACTGAAGCTTTCTTT.

The chain recombines TRBV7-8 with TRBJ1-4, with unresolved D. Per germline, CDR1 SGHVS and CDR2 FQNEAQ. The ends were cut back, 4 bases at V and 0 bases at J, with 15 bases in the middle. This CDR3 spans 17 amino acids. Written as DNA, the CDR3 is TGTGCCAGCAGCTCTCGACGTAACATGACAACTAATGAAAAACTGTTTTTT. It translates to CASSSRRNMTTNEKLFF.

The chain employs TRBV7-8 and TRBJ2-7; D is undetermined. V was cut by 1 base and J by 3 bases, with 10 bases left in between. Germline V CDR1 and CDR2: SGHVS, FQNEAQ. The CDR3 contains 14 residues. The CDR3 sequence is CASSLVGQLYEQYF. CDR3 bases: TGTGCCAGCAGCTTAGTCGGCCAGCTCTACGAGCAGTACTTC.

The J gene is TRBJ2-7, the V gene TRBV7-8; 9 bases are shared with TRBD1. Losses at the gene ends were 5 bases for V and 4 bases for J; bases not matched to a gene: 9. Germline assignment: CDR1 SGHVS and CDR2 FQNEAQ. The CDR3 sequence is 15 residues long. DNA for the CDR3: TGTGCCAGCAGCGCCCGACAGGGGGAGAGATACGAGCAGTACTTC. This encodes CASSARQGERYEQYF. The variable domain in full, with the rest retrieved from reference TRBV7-8 and TRBJ2-7, is GAGVSQSPRYKVAKRGQDVALRCDPISGHVSLFWYQQALGQGPEFLTYFQNEAQLDKSGLPSDRFFAERPEGSVSTLKIQRTQQEDSAVYLCASSARQGERYEQYFGPGTRLTVT.

The CDR3 sequence is CASSRVLGADNYEQYF. Written as DNA, the CDR3 is TGTGCCAGCAGCCGCGTTCTGGGGGCAGATAACTACGAGCAGTACTTC. This chain links TRBV7-9 with TRBJ2-7; possible D gene TRBD1, 6 bases. Trimming removed 5 bases from V and 3 bases from J, with 20 bases in between. Germline lookup yields CDR1 SEHNR and CDR2 FQNEAQ (reference sequence). The CDR3 is 16 residues long.

The chain has TRBV3-1 (or the pseudogene TRBV3-2) and TRBJ1-6, with 9 bases matching TRBD1. The V gene's germline CDR1 is LGHDT and CDR2 YNNKEL (reference sequence). Losses at the gene ends were 8 bases for V and 11 bases for J; bases not matched to a gene: 4. This CDR3 has 12 amino acids. The DNA for the CDR3 is TGTGCCAGCGGGACAGGGTTAACACCCCTCCACTTT. Its protein is CASGTGLTPLHF.

The rearrangement joins TRBV3-1 (or the pseudogene TRBV3-2) to TRBJ1-1; no reliable D call. Germline values: CDR1 LGHDT, CDR2 YNNKEL (reference sequence). V lost 0 bases and J lost 8, with 13 bases in between. This CDR3 has 14 residues. In DNA form, the CDR3 reads TGTGCCAGCAGCCAAGAAGTGGAGAAGCAAGAAGCTTTCTTT. Translation gives CASSQEVEKQEAFF.

The DNA of the CDR3 is TGTGCCACCAGCAGAGTTGCGTCCTCCTATGGCTACACCTTC. Its translation: CATSRVASSYGYTF. J is TRBJ1-2 and V is TRBV15; no reliable D call. V dropped 1 base and J dropped 4 bases, with 10 bases sitting between them. This CDR3 spans 14 amino acids. The germline V gene encodes CDR1 LNHNV and CDR2 YYDKDF (reference sequence).

The CDR3 protein is CASSPRLQNYGRANTGELFF. The CDR3 bases are TGTGCCAGCTCACCACGTCTCCAGAACTACGGACGGGCGAACACCGGGGAGCTGTTTTTT. The chain has TRBV18 and TRBJ2-2; D uncertain. This CDR3 is 20 amino acids long. The germline V gene has CDR1 KGHSH and CDR2 LQKENI. V lost 1 base to trimming and J lost 0 bases, with 21 bases between them. Full variable domain (outside the CDR3, taken from reference TRBV18 and TRBJ2-2): NAGVMQNPRHLVRRRGQEARLRCSPMKGHSHVYWYRQLPEEGLKFMVYLQKENIIDESGMPKERFSAEFPKEGPSILRIQQVVRGDSAAYFCASSPRLQNYGRANTGELFFGEGSRLTVL.

The chain links TRBV2 to TRBJ1-6, with D possibly matching TRBD1 (5 bases). The CDR3 extends over 15 amino acids. Trimming took off 3 bases at V and 5 bases at J, with 11 bases between the two ends. Germline CDR1 and CDR2: SNHLY and FYNNEI. The CDR3 DNA reads TGTGCCAGCAGTGAGGGACGGGTTAATAATTCACCCCTCCACTTT. It specifies CASSEGRVNNSPLHF.

The gene calls are TRBV4-1 and TRBJ1-1; the D gene is possibly TRBD1 (6 bases). The CDR3 is made up of 14 amino acids. V was pared by 6 bases and J by 0 bases, with 11 bases between. Germline V gene data show CDR1 as MGHRA and CDR2 as YSYEKL. This CDR3 is CASSPDRLNTEAFF. The CDR3 nucleotides are TGCGCCAGCAGTCCCGACAGGTTGAACACTGAAGCTTTCTTT.

This sequence joins TRBV19 and TRBJ1-1; TRBD1 is a possible D gene (5 bases). Germline assignment: CDR1 LNHDA and CDR2 SQIVND (reference sequence). The CDR3 sequence is 16 residues long. Trimming took 4 bases from V and 11 from J, leaving 26 bases between them. The CDR3, as DNA: TGTGCCAGTAGTACTCTCCGGGATTGGGGGAAGGGTGGCGCTTTCTTT. Its protein product is CASSTLRDWGKGGAFF.

This clone occurred a few times. The V and J genes are TRBV10-3 and TRBJ2-1, with unresolved D. CDR1 is ENHRY, CDR2 SYGVKD, per germline. The V end was cut by 0 bases, the J end by 0 bases, with 9 bases between. CDR3 size: 16 residues. For the CDR3, the DNA is TGTGCCATCAGTGAGTCGATGATGGGCTCCTACAATGAGCAGTTCTTC. Its protein product is CAISESMMGSYNEQFF.

This clone was seen only once. The genes are TRBV4-1 and TRBJ2-7; possibly TRBD1 or TRBD2 for D (5 bases each). The germline V and J ends were trimmed by 1 base and 9 bases, with 16 bases remaining between them. Germline values: CDR1 MGHRA, CDR2 YSYEKL. This CDR3 has 14 amino acids. In nucleotides, the CDR3 is TGCGCCAGCAGCCAAGCTGACAGCCATGGAGGGCAGTACTTC. Translation gives CASSQADSHGGQYF.

The chain has TRBV15 and TRBJ1-4; possibly TRBD1 for D (5 bases). The end of the DNA is better explained by TRBJ2-2, so the J call may be wrong. There are 12 residues in the CDR3. Germline lookup yields CDR1 LNHNV and CDR2 YYDKDF (reference sequence). The CDR3 sequence: CATSREDRELFF. The CDR3 DNA sequence: TGTGCCACCAGCAGAGAGGACAGGGAGCTGTTTTTT.

V and J are TRBV7-9 and TRBJ1-4, with TRBD1 as a possible D gene (5 bases). The CDR3 is 12 amino acids. Trimming cost V 10 bases and J 7 bases, with 13 bases left between them. Germline CDR1 reads SEHNR; CDR2 reads FQNEAQ (reference sequence). The CDR3 DNA follows: TGTGCCACCGGGGGTTGGAGTGAAAAACTGTTTTTT. Translation gives CATGGWSEKLFF.

The chain couples TRBV11-2 to TRBJ1-2; D call uncertain. V was clipped by 0 bases and J by 4 bases, with 9 bases between them. Germline-derived CDR1 and CDR2 are SGHAT and FQNNGV. This CDR3 comprises 14 residues. The CDR3: CASSLDLAVYGYTF. Here the CDR3 DNA reads TGTGCCAGCAGCTTAGACCTCGCGGTCTATGGCTACACCTTC.

The DNA of the CDR3 is TGTGCCAGCAGCTCTGTCTATACCGAATCACCCCTCCACTTT. Protein sequence: CASSSVYTESPLHF. This chain joins TRBV5-4 and TRBJ1-6; no definite D call. V lost 3 bases to trimming and J lost 10 bases, with 14 bases between them. The CDR3 length is 14 residues. Germline lookup yields CDR1 SGHNT and CDR2 YYREEE (reference sequence).

V gene TRBV30 combines with J gene TRBJ1-2, with D unresolved. Trimming shortened V by 1 base and J by 7 bases, and 7 bases separated the two germline ends. This CDR3 contains 11 residues. Germline V lookup: CDR1 GTSNPN, CDR2 SVGIG (reference sequence). The CDR3 DNA is TGTGCCTGGAGTGCCCTAGGTGGCTACACCTTC. It codes for CAWSALGGYTF.